These 22 T cell receptor beta chains were all obtained from the same sample, sequenced in a study of CD8+ T cells in alopecia areata. Several patients' sorted CD4+ cells yielded CD25+CD127- cells. cDNA reverse transcribed from extracted RNA served as the sequencing template. Produced via immunoSEQ multiplex PCR; TCRdb's table is partial and in-frame only. The table has thousands of clones, 70% to 85% seen once. The material sequenced was CD4+ Tregs sorted from blood. Source of these receptors: a human donor with alopecia areata.

This chain links TRBV4-2 with TRBJ2-5; 7 bases are a match to TRBD2. The ends lost 0 bases at V and 2 bases at J; junction bases unmatched: 3. The CDR3 spans 15 residues. Germline values: CDR1 LGHNA, CDR2 YNFKEQ. The CDR3 protein is CASSQETSEQETQYF. CDR3 nucleotides: TGTGCCAGCAGCCAAGAAACTAGCGAACAAGAGACCCAGTACTTC.

This chain joins TRBV7-2 and TRBJ1-5, with 7 bases that match TRBD1. The CDR3 sequence is 15 residues long. After removal of 4 bases from V and 1 base from J, the junction contained 4 bases not matched to a gene. Germline V CDR1 and CDR2: SGHTA, FQGNSA. The CDR3 nucleotides are TGTGCCAGCAGCTCGTGGGGACAGAGCAATCAGCCCCAGCATTTT. This translates into CASSSWGQSNQPQHF.

The chain employs TRBV14 and TRBJ2-5; D uncertain. The CDR3 consists of 13 residues. V was trimmed by 3 bases and J by 5 bases, leaving 10 bases between them. The germline V gene encodes CDR1 SGHDN and CDR2 FVKESK. CDR3 in amino acids: CASSQTLLETQYF. CDR3 DNA sequence: TGTGCCAGCAGCCAGACTCTACTGGAGACCCAGTACTTC.

The chain is built from TRBV18 and TRBJ2-1, with D perhaps assigned TRBD1 or TRBD2 (5 bases each). The CDR3 sequence is 20 residues long. V lost 3 bases and J 4 bases, leaving 28 bases between the germline ends. Germline V lookup: CDR1 KGHSH, CDR2 LQKENI. CDR3 sequence: CASSPPAPGRRLGAYNEQFF. CDR3 in DNA: TGTGCCAGCTCACCCCCGGCCCCGGGACGAAGGTTAGGCGCTTACAATGAGCAGTTCTTC.

The chain employs TRBV7-8 and TRBJ2-3, with TRBD2 identical over 9 bases. The CDR3 runs 17 residues. Germline V lookup: CDR1 SGHVS, CDR2 FQNEAQ. V shed 2 bases and J 9 bases; nucleotides not matched to a gene: 15. The DNA for the CDR3 is TGTGCCAGCAGCTTAAGTCTAGGAGCGGGGGGACACCGGACGCAGTATTTT. It codes for CASSLSLGAGGHRTQYF. The full variable domain, with the rest looked up from reference TRBV7-8 and TRBJ2-3, is GAGVSQSPRYKVAKRGQDVALRCDPISGHVSLFWYQQALGQGPEFLTYFQNEAQLDKSGLPSDRFFAERPEGSVSTLKIQRTQQEDSAVYLCASSLSLGAGGHRTQYFGPGTRLTVL.

In its sample, this clone was seen a few times. This chain's CDR3 is CASSQNTGFGEQYF. Here the CDR3 DNA reads TGCGCCAGCAGCCAAAATACCGGTTTTGGCGAGCAGTACTTC. This chain joins TRBV4-3 and TRBJ2-7; D remains unclear. The CDR3 is made up of 14 amino acids. The V end was cut by 2 bases, the J end by 6 bases, with 14 bases between. The germline V gene encodes CDR1 LGHNA and CDR2 YSLEER.

The rearrangement links TRBV7-9 to TRBJ2-1; D unresolved. V was shortened by 2 bases and J by 7 bases, with 12 bases between the two germline ends. The CDR3 is 14 residues long. In germline, CDR1 is SEHNR, CDR2 FQNEAQ (reference sequence). CDR3 in DNA: TGTGCCAGCAGCTTATTGGCGGACCGTAATGAGCAGTTCTTC. It encodes CASSLLADRNEQFF. The full variable domain, rest sourced from reference TRBV7-9 and TRBJ2-1, is DTGVSQNPRHKITKRGQNVTFRCDPISEHNRLYWYRQTLGQGPEFLTYFQNEAQLEKSRLLSDRFSAERPKGSFSTLEIQRTEQGDSAMYLCASSLLADRNEQFFGPGTRLTVL.

This clone has a single count. The V and J genes are TRBV28 and TRBJ1-5; 8 bases fit TRBD1. The V segment lost 3 bases and the J segment 7 bases; nucleotides outside the gene matches: 8. CDR1 and CDR2 from the germline V gene are MDHEN and SYDVKM. The CDR3 totals 15 residues. The DNA of the CDR3 is TGTGCCAGCAGTTTCGTAGACAGGGGAAGGCAGCCCCAGCATTTT. Protein: CASSFVDRGRQPQHF. The full variable domain, completed using reference TRBV28 and TRBJ1-5, is DVKVTQSSRYLVKRTGEKVFLECVQDMDHENMFWYRQDPGLGLRLIYFSYDVKMKEKGDIPEGYSVSREKKERFSLILESASTNQTSMYLCASSFVDRGRQPQHFGDGTRLSIL.

This chain joins TRBV6-5 and TRBJ2-1; TRBD2 matches 13 bases. This CDR3 is built from 15 residues. Per the germline V gene, CDR1 is MNHEY and CDR2 is SVGAGI. The V segment lost 5 bases and the J segment 8 bases; nucleotides outside the gene matches: 6. The CDR3 is CASSRGLAGVYEQFF. The CDR3 region has the DNA TGTGCCAGCAGTAGAGGACTAGCGGGAGTCTATGAGCAGTTCTTC.

This clone occurred a few times. J is TRBJ1-1 and V is TRBV5-1, with D unresolved. CDR1 SGHRS and CDR2 YFSETQ come from the germline V gene. The ends were cut back, 1 base at V and 10 bases at J, with 20 bases in the middle. CDR3 length: 15 residues. In nucleotides, the CDR3 is TGCGCCAGCAGCTTGACCGGAGTCCCTGTCCTTGGAGCTTTCTTT. Protein: CASSLTGVPVLGAFF.

This clone was seen just once. V gene TRBV7-8 combines with J gene TRBJ1-5, with 7 bases identical to TRBD1. Trimming removed 4 bases from V and 9 bases from J; junction bases left unmatched: 21. The CDR3 sequence is 18 residues long. The germline gives CDR1 SGHVS, CDR2 FQNEAQ. CDR3 DNA sequence: TGTGCCAGCAGCTCCGAACCTCTAGACAGGGCGGAACTATGGCCCCAGCATTTT. Protein: CASSSEPLDRAELWPQHF.

This sequence joins TRBV30 and TRBJ2-2, with 9 bases fitting TRBD2. CDR1 and CDR2 (germline): GTSNPN, SVGIG (reference sequence). The CDR3 length is 16 residues. V lost 3 bases and J lost 6; bases outside the gene matches: 11. This CDR3 reads CAWRGAGGGASGELFF. In nucleotides, the CDR3 is TGTGCCTGGAGGGGCGCCGGCGGGGGGGCTTCCGGGGAGCTGTTTTTT.

V gene TRBV7-3 combines with J gene TRBJ2-1, with 8 positions matching TRBD2. This CDR3 has 16 residues. CDR1 and CDR2 from the germline V gene are SGHTA and FQGTGA. V lost 1 base to trimming and J lost 0 bases; unmatched junction nucleotides: 2. CDR3 in amino acids: CASSLRGLGSYNEQFF. CDR3 nucleotides: TGTGCCAGCAGCTTAAGGGGACTAGGCTCCTACAATGAGCAGTTCTTC.

The rearrangement joins TRBV7-2 to TRBJ2-3; TRBD2 aligns across 7 bases. Trimming removed 5 bases from V and 2 bases from J; junction bases left unmatched: 10. CDR1 is SGHTA and CDR2 is FQGNSA in the germline V gene. CDR3 length: 16 amino acids. CDR3 sequence reads: CASSLGTGLLTDTQYF. Written as DNA, the CDR3 is TGTGCCAGCAGCCTTGGGACGGGACTACTCACAGATACGCAGTATTTT.

This clone was seen a few times. The V gene is TRBV7-2, the J gene TRBJ1-1; no reliable D call. Trimming removed 7 bases from V and 2 bases from J, with 14 bases in between. Germline-derived CDR1 and CDR2 are SGHTA and FQGNSA. CDR3 length: 14 residues. As DNA, the CDR3 is TGTGCCAGCACCCTCCCCTCGGTAAACACTGAAGCTTTCTTT. It specifies CASTLPSVNTEAFF.

This clone has just a few counts. The chain combines TRBV7-8 with TRBJ2-7, with unresolved D. This CDR3 has 15 residues. Trimming pared 6 bases from V and 0 bases from J, leaving 15 bases between. Germline CDR1 reads SGHVS; CDR2 reads FQNEAQ. The CDR3 region is CASSYTTTTSYEQYF. The CDR3 DNA follows: TGTGCCAGCAGTTACACGACAACCACCTCCTACGAGCAGTACTTC.

V is TRBV4-2 and J is TRBJ1-6; 7 nucleotides match TRBD1. V lost 1 base and J lost 8; bases outside the gene matches: 5. In germline, CDR1 is LGHNA, CDR2 YNFKEQ. This CDR3 comprises 15 residues. CDR3 bases: TGTGCCAGCAGCCAAGTAGGTACAGGGGATTCACCCCTCCACTTT. Translation: CASSQVGTGDSPLHF.

CDR3: CASRTRDRPSFVNEQFF. Written as DNA, the CDR3 is TGTGCCAGTCGCACCCGGGACCGACCCTCGTTCGTTAATGAGCAGTTCTTC. The chain uses TRBV18 and TRBJ2-1; D possibly uses TRBD1 or TRBD2 (5 bases each). Per germline, CDR1 KGHSH and CDR2 LQKENI. The germline V and J ends were trimmed by 9 bases and 7 bases, with 28 bases remaining between them. This CDR3 has 17 amino acids.

J is TRBJ2-1 and V is TRBV2; TRBD2 matches 7 bases. This CDR3 is 13 amino acids long. Trimming cost V 7 bases and J 4 bases; bases outside gene matches: 4. Germline V gene data show CDR1 as SNHLY and CDR2 as FYNNEI. This CDR3 is CASTAGEYNEQFF. The CDR3 bases are TGTGCCAGCACCGCGGGAGAATACAATGAGCAGTTCTTC.

This clone was counted between two and nine times. The chain couples TRBV30 to TRBJ2-1, with a possible D match to TRBD2 (5 bases). Trimming cost V 1 base and J 0 bases, with 10 bases left between them. Germline values: CDR1 GTSNPN, CDR2 SVGIG (reference sequence). The CDR3 runs 15 residues. CDR3 residues: CAWSDPGFSYNEQFF. The CDR3 region has the DNA TGTGCCTGGAGTGATCCGGGGTTCTCCTACAATGAGCAGTTCTTC.

This clone has only a few counts. V is TRBV18 and J is TRBJ1-5; D ambiguous. V gave up 3 bases and J gave up 5 bases, with 20 bases separating them. Per the germline V gene, CDR1 is KGHSH and CDR2 is LQKENI. CDR3 length: 17 residues. The CDR3 protein is CASSPKGRTERDQPQHF. The CDR3 coding sequence is TGTGCCAGCTCACCGAAAGGGCGCACCGAGAGGGATCAGCCCCAGCATTTT. Looking up the rest from reference TRBV18 and TRBJ1-5 gives the full variable domain: NAGVMQNPRHLVRRRGQEARLRCSPMKGHSHVYWYRQLPEEGLKFMVYLQKENIIDESGMPKERFSAEFPKEGPSILRIQQVVRGDSAAYFCASSPKGRTERDQPQHFGDGTRLSIL.

The chain is built from TRBV29-1 and TRBJ2-7; 7 bases line up with TRBD2. The CDR3 consists of 14 residues. The J segment lost 5 bases and the V segment lost 6 bases, leaving 13 bases of the junction unmatched. The germline V gene encodes CDR1 SQVTM and CDR2 ANQGSEA. In DNA form, the CDR3 reads TGCAGCGTGGCCCTGCGACTAGCTCCAGACGAGCAGTACTTC. Translating it yields CSVALRLAPDEQYF.